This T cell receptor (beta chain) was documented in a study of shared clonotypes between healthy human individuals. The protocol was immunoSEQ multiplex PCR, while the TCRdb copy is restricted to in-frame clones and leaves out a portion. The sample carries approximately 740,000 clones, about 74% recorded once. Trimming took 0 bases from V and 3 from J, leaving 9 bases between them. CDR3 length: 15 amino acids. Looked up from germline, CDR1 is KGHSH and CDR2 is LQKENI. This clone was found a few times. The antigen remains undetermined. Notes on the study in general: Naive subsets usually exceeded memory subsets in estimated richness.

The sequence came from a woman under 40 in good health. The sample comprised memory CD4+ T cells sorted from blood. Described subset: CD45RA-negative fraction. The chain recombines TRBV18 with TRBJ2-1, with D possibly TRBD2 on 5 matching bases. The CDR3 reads CASSPPQRNYNEQFF. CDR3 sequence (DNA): TGTGCCAGCTCACCACCGCAGCGGAACTACAATGAGCAGTTCTTC.